This is a list of T cell receptor beta chains from one sample in a study of technical replicates of blood from a handful of donors. Here immunoSEQ multiplex PCR was the method, and the copy in TCRdb shows in-frame clones only, minus some. Among over 45,000 clones listed, about 94% were seen once. Sequenced input: PBMCs. These receptors all stem from a human donor in good health. Some clones in this sample may be carry-over from other donors' samples. Each CDR3 is given with its conserved first and last residue. Expanded clones are given a class, and other clones once, few, many or no size at all.

CDR3aa	v_gene	j_gene	abundance
CASSVGRGTEAFF	TRBV6-4	TRBJ1-1	-
CAISLGNGEQYF	TRBV10-3	TRBJ2-7	-
CASSPDRGNSPLHF	TRBV7-9	TRBJ1-6	-
CASSPNLRVQNGYTF	TRBV6-5	TRBJ1-2	-
CASSLQGYTEAFF	TRBV7-3	TRBJ1-1	-
CASSSSGRRYTGELFF	TRBV6-5	TRBJ2-2	-
CASSQALNQPQHF	TRBV4-1	TRBJ1-5	-
CASSGGQGSYNEQFF	TRBV9	TRBJ2-1	-
CAIRVRREGPLHF	TRBV2	TRBJ1-6	-
CASSHPGKGATEAFF	TRBV6-1	TRBJ1-1	-
CASSWGRSSYNEQFF	TRBV11-2	TRBJ2-1	once
CASSPPGQGYEQYF	TRBV7-2	TRBJ2-7	-
CASSLTSGAPGDTQYF	TRBV7-6	TRBJ2-3	-
CASSGVEGLKRQFF	TRBV2	TRBJ2-1	-
CASRYSLAREQYF	TRBV7-2	TRBJ2-7	-
CASSQAAGGSNYGYTF	TRBV4-3	TRBJ1-2	-
CASSLGQGAEYGYTF	TRBV7-3	TRBJ1-2	once
CASSLGRPAGDGYTF	TRBV27	TRBJ1-2	-
CASSPRTVRRTYNEQFF	TRBV7-9	TRBJ2-1	few
CATRDFSGNTIYF	TRBV10-3	TRBJ1-3	-
CASSERGFRTEQYF	TRBV7-2	TRBJ2-7	-
CASSSGAGHTEAFF	TRBV5-4	TRBJ1-1	-
CASSLRTGGGEQYF	TRBV5-4	TRBJ2-7	-
CASTRDSSNTGELFF	TRBV25-1	TRBJ2-2	-
CASSRGNEQFF	TRBV5-4	TRBJ2-1	-
CASRAGSNYGYTF	TRBV2	TRBJ1-2	medium-sized
CASRANSGNTIYF	TRBV28	TRBJ1-3	-
CATSRVAGNTEAFF	TRBV15	TRBJ1-1	-
CASRDRGYEQYF	TRBV10-2	TRBJ2-7	-
CATSREYETGDRGYTF	TRBV15	TRBJ1-2	-
CASSLFLFGELFF	TRBV27	TRBJ2-2	-
CASSREWTAPTELFF	TRBV4-3	TRBJ2-2	-
CASSIRAGDSNQPQHF	TRBV19	TRBJ1-5	-
CARSTPGQGSYEQYF	TRBV5-3	TRBJ2-7	-
CASRYRGDNNSPLHF	TRBV2	TRBJ1-6	-
CASSTPPSGTTIMNTEAFF	TRBV7-9	TRBJ1-1	-
CASSLYRGFTEAFF	TRBV27	TRBJ1-1	-